These 14 T cell receptor beta chains came from one sample sequenced in a study of post-analysis software for immune sequencing data. Built from TCR beta cDNA, the libraries had unique molecular identifiers in them. TCRdb re-called the PCR reads through MiXCR, storing one row per CDR3 protein. This sample has hundreds of thousands of distinct CDR3 sequences; 30% occur once, and the top ten carry roughly 0.57%. General study results and limits: Among several TRBV segments more frequent in patients than controls were TRBV5-6, TRBV5-1 and TRBV20-1.

These receptors have no known antigen. Input material: blood. These receptors were taken from a girl aged 5-17 years with multiple sclerosis.

This chain joins TRBV28 and TRBJ2-7; 7 bases align to TRBD2. The CDR3 contains 15 residues. Looked up from germline, CDR1 is MDHEN and CDR2 is SYDVKM. V shed 6 bases, J shed 0 bases, and the junction held 8 bases outside the gene matches. CDR3 loop: CASSRERGSSYEQYF. In nucleotides, the CDR3 is TGTGCCAGCAGCAGGGAGCGGGGAAGCTCCTACGAGCAGTACTTC.

The V gene is TRBV29-1, the J gene TRBJ2-5, with TRBD2 as a possible D gene (5 bases). The J call could be wrong; TRBJ2-7 is a better fit for the DNA end. The germline CDR1 and CDR2 sequences are SQVTM and ANQGSEA. The CDR3 spans 13 residues. The CDR3 protein is CSVGLGVRSEQYF. Written as DNA, the CDR3 is TGCAGCGTTGGGCTGGGAGTGAGGTCCGAGCAGTACTTC.

This clonotype appeared many times. This sequence joins TRBV6-1 and TRBJ2-1; D is unresolved. Germline lookup yields CDR1 MNHNS and CDR2 SASEGT. Trimming took 6 bases from V and 4 from J, leaving 1 base between them. The CDR3 runs 10 residues. In DNA, the CDR3 is TGTGCCAGCAGGTACAATGAGCAGTTCTTC. Translation: CASRYNEQFF.

This clonotype turned up a few times. In DNA form, the CDR3 reads TGTGCCAGCAGTTCCTCGGGGGAGGGATCCTATGGCTACACCTTC. It specifies CASSSSGEGSYGYTF. V and J are TRBV6-6 and TRBJ1-2; tentative D call: TRBD1 (5 bases). In germline, CDR1 is MNHNY, CDR2 SVGAGI (reference sequence). Between the trimmed V and J ends, which lost 4 bases and 4 bases, there was a span of 16 bases. The CDR3 contains 15 residues.

The sample holds many counts of this clonotype. V is TRBV6-6 and J is TRBJ1-2; D is undetermined. The CDR3 is 12 residues long. CDR1 MNHNY and CDR2 SVGAGI come from the germline V gene (reference sequence). Trimming removed 4 bases at V and 4 bases at J, with 7 bases between. As DNA, the CDR3 is TGTGCCAGCAGTTCCGGGAGCTATGGCTACACCTTC. Translation gives CASSSGSYGYTF.

The chain links TRBV5-1 to TRBJ1-6; 7 nucleotides align to TRBD1. The CDR3 runs to 16 residues. V lost 3 bases and J lost 3; bases outside the gene matches: 6. CDR1 and CDR2 (germline): SGHRS, YFSETQ. CDR3 residues: CASSSGQNLYNSPLHF. As DNA, the CDR3 is TGCGCCAGCAGCTCGGGACAGAACCTCTATAATTCACCCCTCCACTTT.

This clonotype was seen repeatedly, ten times or more. The chain joins TRBV6-6 to TRBJ2-6; TRBD1 might be the D (5 bases). Trimming shortened V by 0 bases and J by 1 base, and 10 bases separated the two germline ends. The V gene's germline CDR1 is MNHNY and CDR2 SVGAGI (reference sequence). This CDR3 comprises 17 residues. Written as DNA, the CDR3 is TGTGCCAGCAGTTACTCGGGGCAACCTTCTGGGGCCAACGTCCTGACTTTC. Its translation is CASSYSGQPSGANVLTF.

Turning to this clonotype: Germline and junction disagree at one end, which may indicate a read error. This chain connects TRBV20-1 to TRBJ2-5, with 14 positions matching TRBD2. The germline gives CDR1 DFQATT, CDR2 SNEGSKA (reference sequence). The CDR3 extends over 15 amino acids. The CDR3 here is CSARPKGLAGETHYF. The DNA for the CDR3 is TGCAGTGCTAGACCCAAGGGACTAGCGGGAGAGACCCACTACTTC.

The chain uses TRBV20-1 and TRBJ1-1; a weak D match, TRBD1 (5 bases). The CDR3 contains 17 residues. In germline, CDR1 is DFQATT, CDR2 SNEGSKA (reference sequence). V lost 6 bases and J lost 0, with 23 bases in between. The CDR3 protein is CSAALARGGLLNTEAFF. The CDR3 DNA reads TGCAGTGCGGCTCTTGCGCGTGGGGGACTTTTGAACACTGAAGCTTTCTTT.

The chain uses TRBV7-2 and TRBJ2-1; 12 nucleotides agree with TRBD2. CDR1 and CDR2 from the germline V gene are SGHTA and FQGNSA. This CDR3 contains 16 residues. Trimming removed 3 bases from V and 9 bases from J; junction bases left unmatched: 9. For the CDR3, the DNA is TGTGCCAGCAGCTTTAGTGTACTAGCGGGGGGCTTTGAGCAGTTCTTC. This translates into CASSFSVLAGGFEQFF.

The chain uses TRBV5-1 and TRBJ1-1, with D hard to call. Germline CDR1 SGHRS, CDR2 YFSETQ. Trimming left V 4 bases short and J 0 bases short, with 13 bases between. This CDR3 is 15 amino acids long. The CDR3 DNA reads as TGCGCCAGCAGCGTGGAGGGCTTTATGAACACTGAAGCTTTCTTT. Its translation is CASSVEGFMNTEAFF.

This clonotype appeared many times. The chain links TRBV29-1 to TRBJ2-7; D gene unclear. V was shortened by 7 bases and J by 1 base, with 14 bases between the two germline ends. Germline CDR1 is SQVTM and CDR2 is ANQGSEA. The CDR3 is made up of 13 amino acids. The CDR3 reads CSASRAPSYEQYF. The DNA of the CDR3 is TGCAGCGCTTCACGTGCACCTTCCTACGAGCAGTACTTC.

In this sample, this clonotype turned up many times. The V call is TRBV29-1, the J call TRBJ2-7; 10 nucleotides match TRBD2. Germline V gene data show CDR1 as SQVTM and CDR2 as ANQGSEA. V trimming: 7 bases; J trimming: 2 bases; junction bases outside the gene matches: 11. The CDR3 is 15 residues long. CDR3 nucleotides: TGCAGCGCCAAAGTCACTAGCGGGGCCACCTACGAGCAGTACTTC. Translated, it gives CSAKVTSGATYEQYF.

This clonotype was detected only a few times. The chain combines TRBV28 with TRBJ1-2; D is perhaps TRBD1 (6 bases). V lost 10 bases and J lost 0, with 12 bases in between. This CDR3 spans 13 amino acids. Germline values: CDR1 MDHEN, CDR2 SYDVKM. CDR3 in amino acids: CANKNRANYGYTF. CDR3 coding DNA: TGTGCCAACAAGAACAGGGCTAACTATGGCTACACCTTC.